This TCR beta chain was found in a study of T cells after yellow fever vaccination. Study at large: Preparing low-cell-number fractions relied on SMART-Seq v4 Ultra Low Input. Study-wide points: Reappearance after the booster was observed for most primary-vaccination clones (roughly 97% CD4, roughly 90% CD8).

Trimming removed 6 bases at V and 3 bases at J, with 15 bases between. The CDR3 extends over 14 amino acids. Per the germline V gene, CDR1 is MNHEY and CDR2 is SVGEGT. Each CDR3 protein is one row after TCRdb ran MiXCR on the 5' RACE reads. The top ten hold around 17% of the sample, which has more than 250,000 distinct CDR3 sequences, about 6.6% seen once. In its sample, this clonotype was seen many times. Its antigen is as yet unknown. This material consisted of PBMCs, taken 35 to 50 days after the first yellow fever vaccination. The TCR sequence derives from a man between 18 and 29 years old who received the YFV17D yellow fever vaccine. The chain combines TRBV6-2 or TRBV6-3 with TRBJ2-7; TRBD1 might be the D (6 bases). CDR3 in amino acids: CASRKNRDRYEQYV. CDR3 in DNA: TGTGCCAGCAGGAAGAACAGGGACCGCTACGAGCAGTACGTC.